This entry is about one T cell receptor (beta chain). Its antigen is unidentified. This sample is drawn from a study of identifying expanded T cells in peripheral blood. Sequencing was performed with immunoSEQ multiplex PCR; in TCRdb, only in-frame clones are kept and a portion is missing. This sample has approximately 56,000 clones, with approximately 80% found just once. This CDR3 region has 12 residues. Deletions cut 11 bases from V and 4 bases from J, with 13 bases between. CDR1 MNHNY and CDR2 SVGAGI come from the germline V gene (reference sequence). Findings of the study overall: Technical replicates showed approximately 1.2 changed clones; approximately 2 weeks around 15; four weeks 19.

This chain joins TRBV6-6 and TRBJ2-3; no reliable D call. Sequenced: blood. The sequence derives from a person aged 18-70 years in good health. Here the CDR3 DNA reads TGTGCCGGTGGGCCTATGCCAGATACGCAGTATTTT. Translated, it gives CAGGPMPDTQYF.